Presented here are 23 T cell receptor beta chains from one specimen sequenced in a study of CD8 T cells in Susac syndrome (dated by TCRdb to the late 2010s). The library was built by means of the immunoSEQ multiplex PCR assay. RNA was extracted using the RNeasy kit, and about 0.5 to 1 ug of the RNA was reverse transcribed with random hexamers. TCRdb reprocessing: public reads trimmed at Q25 with fastp, clones called with MiXCR, in-frame beta chains kept. All rows with the same CDR3 protein become a single entry with the most common DNA and genes. This sample holds about 160,000 distinct CDR3 sequences; approximately 93% were observed only once. Roughly 0.1% of the sample belongs to the ten largest clones. The sequencing input was CD4+ T cells from PBMCs. These receptors were taken from a human donor with multiple sclerosis.

The chain couples TRBV25-1 to TRBJ1-1, with D maybe TRBD1 (5 bases). V was cut by 4 bases and J by 5 bases, with 14 bases left in between. This CDR3 is built from 14 residues. Germline loops: CDR1 MGHDK, CDR2 SYGVNS. This CDR3 reads CASSGTGLGTEAFF. CDR3 in DNA: TGTGCCAGCAGTGGAACGGGGCTAGGAACTGAAGCTTTCTTT.

J is TRBJ1-5 and V is TRBV4-1; 7 positions agree with TRBD1. The CDR3 loop spans 18 amino acids. The germline V gene has CDR1 MGHRA and CDR2 YSYEKL. Trimming cost V 1 base and J 4 bases; bases outside gene matches: 13. The DNA of the CDR3 is TGCGCCAGCAGCCAAGTATTAAGGGGGCAGGTAAAAAATCAGCCCCAGCATTTT. Protein: CASSQVLRGQVKNQPQHF.

The rearrangement uses TRBV18 and TRBJ2-3, with D maybe TRBD2 (6 bases). Germline assignment: CDR1 KGHSH and CDR2 LQKENI. V lost 3 bases, J lost 4 bases, and 11 bases lay in between. CDR3 size: 14 residues. CDR3 in DNA: TGTGCCAGCTCACCGCCCGGGAGTGCAGATACGCAGTATTTT. It codes for CASSPPGSADTQYF. Complete variable domain (other parts from reference TRBV18 and TRBJ2-3): NAGVMQNPRHLVRRRGQEARLRCSPMKGHSHVYWYRQLPEEGLKFMVYLQKENIIDESGMPKERFSAEFPKEGPSILRIQQVVRGDSAAYFCASSPPGSADTQYFGPGTRLTVL.

V is TRBV3-1 and J is TRBJ2-7; D could derive from TRBD1 or TRBD2 (5 bases each). Germline V gene data show CDR1 as LGHDT and CDR2 as YNNKEL (reference sequence). Trimming stripped 5 bases from V and 0 bases from J, with 11 bases between. This CDR3 contains 14 residues. The CDR3 bases are TGTGCCAGCAGCGCAGCCGGGACCTCCTACGAGCAGTACTTC. It encodes CASSAAGTSYEQYF.

The rearrangement links TRBV9 to TRBJ2-7; 7 nucleotides agree with TRBD2. Losses at the gene ends were 4 bases for V and 3 bases for J; bases not matched to a gene: 10. There are 15 residues in the CDR3. Germline assignment: CDR1 SGDLS and CDR2 YYNGEE. CDR3 sequence (DNA): TGTGCCAGCAGCTTCCGACCGGGACTACTCTACGAGCAGTACTTC. It codes for CASSFRPGLLYEQYF.

The CDR3 loop is CASSHRLAGVSAGELFF. The DNA for the CDR3 is TGTGCCAGCAGCCACCGACTAGCGGGAGTGTCGGCCGGGGAGCTGTTTTTT. The chain employs TRBV7-9 and TRBJ2-2; 12 nucleotides align to TRBD2. This CDR3 has 17 residues. Germline CDR1 reads SEHNR; CDR2 reads FQNEAQ (reference sequence). With 5 bases clipped from V and 6 bases from J, the junction kept 10 bases outside the gene matches.

The V and J genes are TRBV20-1 and TRBJ2-3; D uncertain. The germline gives CDR1 DFQATT, CDR2 SNEGSKA (reference sequence). The CDR3 sequence is 14 residues long. With 0 bases removed from V and 2 bases from J, the gap between germline ends came to 9 bases. CDR3 nucleotides: TGCAGTGCTAGAGATCGACTGAACACAGATACGCAGTATTTT. It specifies CSARDRLNTDTQYF.

V usage is TRBV30 and J usage is TRBJ2-5, with D perhaps being TRBD1 or TRBD2 (7 bases each). V lost 7 bases and J lost 7, with 22 bases in between. The germline V gene encodes CDR1 GTSNPN and CDR2 SVGIG (reference sequence). CDR3 size: 14 residues. In DNA form, the CDR3 reads TGTGCCTCCCGGAGACAGGGAGGGATGGGGACCCAGTACTTC. It encodes CASRRQGGMGTQYF.

The V and J genes are TRBV25-1 and TRBJ1-5, with 12 bases aligning to TRBD1. This CDR3 has 17 residues. Per germline, CDR1 MGHDK and CDR2 SYGVNS. J was trimmed by 7 bases and V by 8 bases; bases with no gene match: 15. The CDR3 DNA sequence: TGTGCCAGCCGGCAGACCGGGACAGGGGGCAAAGAACAGCCCCAGCATTTT. It specifies CASRQTGTGGKEQPQHF. Combining the CDR3 with reference TRBV25-1 and TRBJ1-5 gives the whole variable domain EADIYQTPRYLVIGTGKKITLECSQTMGHDKMYWYQQDPGMELHLIHYSYGVNSTEKGDLSSESTVSRIRTEHFPLTLESARPSHTSQYLCASRQTGTGGKEQPQHFGDGTRLSIL.

The chain links TRBV3-1 to TRBJ1-1; D gene ambiguous. Trimming cost V 4 bases and J 5 bases, with 14 bases left between them. The CDR3 sequence is 14 residues long. Germline loops: CDR1 LGHDT, CDR2 YNNKEL (reference sequence). CDR3 in amino acids: CASSPAGYGTEAFF. Here the CDR3 DNA reads TGTGCCAGCAGCCCTGCTGGATACGGGACTGAAGCTTTCTTT.

The DNA of the CDR3 is TGCAGTGCGGGCCGGGAACAAATCAATCAGCCCCAGCATTTT. This encodes CSAGREQINQPQHF. The chain employs TRBV20-1 and TRBJ1-5; D unclear. Germline-derived CDR1 and CDR2 are DFQATT and SNEGSKA (reference sequence). The CDR3 has 14 residues. Trimming shortened V by 6 bases and J by 3 bases, and 15 bases separated the two germline ends.

J is TRBJ2-5 and V is TRBV18; possibly TRBD1 for D (6 bases). The CDR3 length is 15 residues. Trimming stripped 6 bases from V and 5 bases from J, with 19 bases between. The germline gives CDR1 KGHSH, CDR2 LQKENI. The CDR3 is CASSKRTAPRETQYF. Here the CDR3 DNA reads TGTGCCAGCTCCAAAAGGACAGCCCCTCGGGAGACCCAGTACTTC.

V is TRBV6-5 and J is TRBJ2-7; 7 bases are a match to TRBD1. This CDR3 region has 13 residues. The trim removed 6 bases at V and 6 bases at J, leaving 8 bases unmatched. In germline, CDR1 is MNHEY, CDR2 SVGAGI. The CDR3 reads CASRRQGRGEQYF. CDR3 nucleotide sequence: TGTGCCAGCAGGAGACAGGGCCGGGGCGAGCAGTACTTC.

This clonotype was detected once. This chain links TRBV29-1 with TRBJ1-1; D might be TRBD1 (5 bases). Trimming took off 6 bases at V and 0 bases at J, with 14 bases between the two ends. The germline V gene encodes CDR1 SQVTM and CDR2 ANQGSEA. CDR3 length equals 14 residues. The CDR3 DNA reads TGCAGCGTGCGTCCCGGGACGGTGAACACTGAAGCTTTCTTT. Encoded protein: CSVRPGTVNTEAFF.

The genes are TRBV3-1 and TRBJ1-1, with unresolved D. The germline V gene has CDR1 LGHDT and CDR2 YNNKEL (reference sequence). The CDR3 runs to 14 residues. Trimming took off 1 base at V and 4 bases at J, with 10 bases between the two ends. CDR3 residues: CASSQGPRSTEAFF. The CDR3 coding sequence is TGTGCCAGCAGCCAAGGGCCAAGGAGCACTGAAGCTTTCTTT. Complete variable domain (other parts from reference TRBV3-1 and TRBJ1-1): DTAVSQTPKYLVTQMGNDKSIKCEQNLGHDTMYWYKQDSKKFLKIMFSYNNKELIINETVPNRFSPKSPDKAHLNLHINSLELGDSAVYFCASSQGPRSTEAFFGQGTRLTVV.

The V call is TRBV2, the J call TRBJ2-2; D uncertain. Germline CDR1 is SNHLY and CDR2 is FYNNEI. V shed 2 bases and J shed 5 bases, with 9 bases lying between them. The CDR3 extends over 14 amino acids. DNA of the CDR3: TGTGCCAGCAGTGAATTCAGTCGAACCGGGGAGCTGTTTTTT. Translated, it gives CASSEFSRTGELFF.

The chain couples TRBV24-1 to TRBJ1-1; D may be TRBD1 (6 bases). V gave up 4 bases and J gave up 8 bases, with 22 bases separating them. Germline values: CDR1 KGHDR, CDR2 SFDVKD. CDR3 length: 16 amino acids. CDR3 amino acids: CATSDPGLAGGEEAFF. The CDR3 DNA sequence: TGTGCCACCAGTGACCCCGGGTTGGCTGGGGGCGAAGAAGCTTTCTTT.

The gene calls are TRBV20-1 and TRBJ1-3, with D unresolved. CDR3 length: 12 residues. CDR1 is DFQATT and CDR2 is SNEGSKA in the germline V gene (reference sequence). With 4 bases removed from V and 0 bases from J, the gap between germline ends came to 4 bases. The CDR3 loop is CSAKSSGNTIYF. In DNA, the CDR3 is TGCAGTGCTAAAAGCTCTGGAAACACCATATATTTT.

The V call is TRBV9, the J call TRBJ2-5; perhaps TRBD2 as D (5 bases). The CDR3 extends over 15 amino acids. The germline V gene has CDR1 SGDLS and CDR2 YYNGEE. V was shortened by 4 bases and J by 6 bases, with 19 bases between the two germline ends. The CDR3: CASSPLPRVGKTQYF. CDR3 coding DNA: TGTGCCAGCAGCCCCCTCCCGAGGGTCGGAAAGACCCAGTACTTC.

This clonotype turned up a few times. The rearrangement joins TRBV6-1 to TRBJ1-1; 7 bases are a match to TRBD1. This CDR3 comprises 12 residues. V was pared by 5 bases and J by 8 bases, with 5 bases of the junction left unmatched. The germline V gene encodes CDR1 MNHNS and CDR2 SASEGT. The CDR3 nucleotides are TGTGCCAGCAGTTCTGTGGACAGGGAAGCTTTCTTT. Translated, it gives CASSSVDREAFF.

The chain links TRBV20-1 to TRBJ1-1, with TRBD1 as a possible D gene (5 bases). The germline gives CDR1 DFQATT, CDR2 SNEGSKA (reference sequence). V dropped 6 bases and J dropped 1 base, with 15 bases sitting between them. This CDR3 contains 14 residues. The CDR3 spells CSAPVAGQNTEAFF. For the CDR3, the DNA is TGCAGTGCGCCCGTCGCTGGACAGAACACTGAAGCTTTCTTT.

The gene calls are TRBV7-9 and TRBJ1-1; D uncertain. This CDR3 is 14 amino acids long. The V end was cut by 2 bases, the J end by 0 bases, with 7 bases between. Germline CDR1 is SEHNR and CDR2 is FQNEAQ (reference sequence). The CDR3 loop reads CASSLSRMNTEAFF. DNA for the CDR3: TGTGCCAGCAGCTTATCCCGGATGAACACTGAAGCTTTCTTT.

The V gene is TRBV12-3 or TRBV12-4, the J gene TRBJ2-3; 15 bases match TRBD2. The CDR3 runs to 15 residues. With 5 bases clipped from V and 5 bases from J, the junction kept 2 bases outside the gene matches. CDR3 region: CASSPGLAGGDTQYF. The CDR3 DNA sequence: TGTGCCAGCAGTCCGGGACTAGCGGGAGGAGATACGCAGTATTTT.